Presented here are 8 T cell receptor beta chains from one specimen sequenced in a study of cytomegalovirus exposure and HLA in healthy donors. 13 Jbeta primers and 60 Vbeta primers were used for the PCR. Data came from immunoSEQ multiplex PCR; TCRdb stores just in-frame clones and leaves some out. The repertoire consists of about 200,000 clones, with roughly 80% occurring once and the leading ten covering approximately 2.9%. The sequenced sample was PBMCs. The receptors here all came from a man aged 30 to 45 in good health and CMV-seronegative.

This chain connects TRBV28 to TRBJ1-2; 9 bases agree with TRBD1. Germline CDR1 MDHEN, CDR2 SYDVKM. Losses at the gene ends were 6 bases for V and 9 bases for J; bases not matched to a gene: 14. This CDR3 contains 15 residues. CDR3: CASSGLSGQGGSYTF. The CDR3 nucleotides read TGTGCCAGCAGCGGTTTGTCGGGACAGGGCGGAAGCTACACCTTC.

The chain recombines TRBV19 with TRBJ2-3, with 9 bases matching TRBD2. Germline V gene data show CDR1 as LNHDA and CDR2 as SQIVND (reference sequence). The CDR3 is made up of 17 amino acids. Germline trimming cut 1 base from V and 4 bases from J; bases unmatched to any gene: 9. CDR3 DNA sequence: TGTGCCAGTAGTATAGGTCAGGAGCGGGGGGTGGCAGATACGCAGTATTTT. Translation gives CASSIGQERGVADTQYF.

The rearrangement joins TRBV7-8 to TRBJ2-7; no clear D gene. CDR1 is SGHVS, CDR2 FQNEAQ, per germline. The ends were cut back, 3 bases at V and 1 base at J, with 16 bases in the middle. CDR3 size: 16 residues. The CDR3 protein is CASSFRLELGSYEQYF. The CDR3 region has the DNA TGTGCCAGCAGCTTCCGACTCGAGCTAGGTTCCTACGAGCAGTACTTC. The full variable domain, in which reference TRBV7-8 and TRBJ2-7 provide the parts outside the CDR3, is GAGVSQSPRYKVAKRGQDVALRCDPISGHVSLFWYQQALGQGPEFLTYFQNEAQLDKSGLPSDRFFAERPEGSVSTLKIQRTQQEDSAVYLCASSFRLELGSYEQYFGPGTRLTVT.

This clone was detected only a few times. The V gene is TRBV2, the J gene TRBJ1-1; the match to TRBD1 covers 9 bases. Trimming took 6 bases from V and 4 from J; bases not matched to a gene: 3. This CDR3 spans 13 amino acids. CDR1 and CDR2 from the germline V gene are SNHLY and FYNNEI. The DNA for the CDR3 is TGTGCCAGCAGGGGGACAGGGCTCACTGAAGCTTTCTTT. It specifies CASRGTGLTEAFF.

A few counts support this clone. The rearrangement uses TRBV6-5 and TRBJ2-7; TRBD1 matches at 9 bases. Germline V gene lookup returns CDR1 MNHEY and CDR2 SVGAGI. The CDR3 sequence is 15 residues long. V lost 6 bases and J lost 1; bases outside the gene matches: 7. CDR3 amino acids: CASSPLGQGSYEQYF. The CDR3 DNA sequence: TGTGCCAGCAGCCCCCTGGGACAGGGATCCTACGAGCAGTACTTC.

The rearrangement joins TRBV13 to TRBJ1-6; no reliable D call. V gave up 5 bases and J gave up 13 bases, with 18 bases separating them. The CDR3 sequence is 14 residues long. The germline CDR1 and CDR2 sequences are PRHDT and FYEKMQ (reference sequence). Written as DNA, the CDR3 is TGTGCCAGCAGCCCCAGGACCCAGAGGGAGCCCCTCCACTTT. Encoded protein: CASSPRTQREPLHF.

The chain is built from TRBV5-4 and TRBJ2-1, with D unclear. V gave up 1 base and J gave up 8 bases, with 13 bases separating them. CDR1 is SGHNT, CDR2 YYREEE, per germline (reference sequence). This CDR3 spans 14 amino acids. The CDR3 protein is CASSLLESSDEQFF. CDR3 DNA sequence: TGTGCCAGCAGCTTGTTAGAGTCCTCTGATGAGCAGTTCTTC.

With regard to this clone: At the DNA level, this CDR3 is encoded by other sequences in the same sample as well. CDR3 loop: CASSIGGAYEQYF. As DNA, the CDR3 is TGTGCCAGTAGTATCGGGGGAGCCTACGAGCAGTACTTC. The rearrangement uses TRBV19 and TRBJ2-7, with a weak D call TRBD2 (6 bases). The CDR3 is 13 residues long. Germline V gene data show CDR1 as LNHDA and CDR2 as SQIVND (reference sequence). V was trimmed by 3 bases and J by 2 bases, leaving 8 bases between them.